The subject of this entry is one TCR beta chain. The target antigen is unknown. A clone one base away is much larger, so this may be a read error. From RNA, the CDR3 regions of TCR beta chains were amplified and sequenced. Investigators did first-round RT-PCR with HTBI primers, then second-round multiplex PCR. TCRdb reprocessed the multiplex PCR reads via MiXCR and lists one record per CDR3 protein. The repertoire includes 900,000 to 1,200,000 distinct CDR3 sequences, 35% to 45% of them detected once, and roughly 10% sits in the top ten. The sample belongs to a study of Graves' ophthalmopathy and Graves' hyperthyroidism. Uncontrolled infections, pregnancy, lactation or other autoimmune diseases led to patient exclusion. Establishment of the diagnosis relied upon clinical symptoms, serum thyroxine, TRAb, thyroid ultrasound and orbital computed tomography. General study findings and limits: Also, most clonotypes expanded in the thyroid above 0.001 frequency appeared in blood.

From germline, CDR1 is SEHNR and CDR2 FQNEAQ (reference sequence). CDR3 length equals 17 residues. V lost 6 bases, J lost 8 bases, and 28 bases lay in between. V gene TRBV7-9 combines with J gene TRBJ1-2, with D possibly matching TRBD1 (5 bases). The clonotype comes from an adult man with Graves' hyperthyroidism. The sequenced material came from peripheral blood or thyroid tissue (not recorded which). The CDR3 loop reads CASRLKGHSFPTHGYTF. The DNA for the CDR3 is TGTGCCAGCAGACTTAAAGGACACTCTTTCCCAACCCACGGCTACACCTTC. The full variable domain, with the rest looked up from reference TRBV7-9 and TRBJ1-2, is DTGVSQNPRHKITKRGQNVTFRCDPISEHNRLYWYRQTLGQGPEFLTYFQNEAQLEKSRLLSDRFSAERPKGSFSTLEIQRTEQGDSAMYLCASRLKGHSFPTHGYTFGSGTRLTVV.